These 9 T cell receptor beta chains share one sample of origin, sequenced in a study of T cell repertoires in cytomegalovirus infection (dated by TCRdb to 2018 to 2020). Their antigens remain unidentified. The intended sense of this specimen's treatment or condition label: in vitro stimulation with specific CMV peptide epitopes to enrich CMV-specific T cells. The sequencer was an Illumina HiSeq 1500. TCRdb handled the public reads itself, with Q25 trimming in fastp and clone calling in MiXCR, and kept productive beta chains. Every CDR3 protein is listed once, alongside the most common genes and DNA of its rows. This sample lists roughly 730,000 distinct CDR3 sequences; around 32% were detected once. The ten biggest clones cover 15% to 20% of the sample. Sequenced here: cultured PBMCs, sampled from culture after CMV antigen stimulation. The receptors here all came from a human donor in good health (CMV status not recorded). Some clones in this sample may be carry-over from other donors' samples.

The rearrangement uses TRBV6-6 and TRBJ2-5, with no clear D. Trimming removed 2 bases at V and 0 bases at J, with 7 bases between. The germline CDR1 and CDR2 sequences are MNHNY and SVGAGI (reference sequence). The CDR3 is 14 amino acids. The CDR3 loop reads CASSYDRDQETQYF. CDR3 coding DNA: TGTGCCAGCAGTTACGACCGAGACCAAGAGACCCAGTACTTC.

In this sample, this clonotype turned up once. The chain has TRBV6-5 and TRBJ2-7, with 8 bases lining up with TRBD1. Trimming at V came to 10 bases and at J to 4 bases, leaving 6 bases not matched to a gene. Germline V gene data show CDR1 as MNHEY and CDR2 as SVGAGI. The CDR3 length is 12 residues. CDR3 bases: TGTGCCACGACGGGACAGGCGTACGAGCAGTACTTC. Translation gives CATTGQAYEQYF.

The chain has TRBV15 and TRBJ1-3, with TRBD1 as a possible D gene (6 bases). Germline CDR1 reads LNHNV; CDR2 reads YYDKDF (reference sequence). The CDR3 extends over 14 amino acids. V was cut by 6 bases and J by 1 base, with 10 bases left in between. The chain's CDR3 is CATRDTGSGNTIYF. CDR3 nucleotide sequence: TGTGCCACCAGAGACACAGGGTCTGGAAACACCATATATTTT.

This clonotype was detected a few times. The gene calls are TRBV12-3 or TRBV12-4 and TRBJ2-1, with 16 bases aligning to TRBD2. Trimming cost V 3 bases and J 8 bases; bases outside gene matches: 1. The CDR3 runs 15 residues. The CDR3 region is CASSFGTSGGDEQFF. Here the CDR3 DNA reads TGTGCCAGCAGTTTCGGGACTAGCGGGGGGGATGAGCAGTTCTTC.

This clonotype has only a few counts. The gene calls are TRBV12-3 or TRBV12-4 and TRBJ2-1; perhaps TRBD2 as D (7 bases). The CDR3 has 15 amino acids. V gave up 8 bases and J gave up 6 bases, with 20 bases separating them. The CDR3 bases are TGTGCCAGCTGTCCCACCCGGGGGGCCATCAATGAGCAGTTCTTC. Its translation is CASCPTRGAINEQFF.

This clonotype was seen just once. The gene calls are TRBV4-3 and TRBJ2-1; TRBD2 matches 7 bases. J gave up 6 bases and V 1 base, and 18 bases lay outside the gene matches. This CDR3 spans 19 amino acids. The germline V gene encodes CDR1 LGHNA and CDR2 YSLEER. CDR3 sequence (DNA): TGCGCCAGCAGCCAAGCCGGGCGGGGGTTTGGTGGCGGGAGCAATGAGCAGTTCTTC. It codes for CASSQAGRGFGGGSNEQFF.

This clonotype was found many times. J is TRBJ1-1 and V is TRBV7-2; possibly TRBD1 for D (5 bases). Germline V gene lookup returns CDR1 SGHTA and CDR2 FQGNSA. The V end was cut by 5 bases, the J end by 11 bases, with 21 bases between. CDR3 length: 14 residues. CDR3 nucleotides: TGTGCCAGCAGCGCCCGACGGGACGGAGGTTTGGCTTTCTTT. Its protein product is CASSARRDGGLAFF.

The V and J genes are TRBV12-3 or TRBV12-4 and TRBJ2-7, with TRBD2 matching over 11 bases. Trimming removed 8 bases from V and 2 bases from J; junction bases left unmatched: 5. This CDR3 is built from 14 residues. CDR3: CASGVAGGPYEQYF. The DNA for the CDR3 is TGTGCCAGCGGGGTAGCGGGAGGGCCCTACGAGCAGTACTTC.

The chain joins TRBV11-3 to TRBJ2-7; perhaps TRBD1 as D (5 bases). Trimming removed 11 bases at V and 5 bases at J, with 19 bases between. The CDR3 sequence is 13 residues long. Germline values: CDR1 SGHNT, CDR2 YENEEA. CDR3 protein: CASSVGQGHEQYF. The DNA for the CDR3 is TGTGCCTCCTCGGTCGGGCAGGGCCACGAGCAGTACTTC.